This is a list of T cell receptor beta chains from one sample in a study of T-cell memory formation after mild COVID-19. TCRdb processed the 5' RACE reads anew with MiXCR; each CDR3 protein has one entry. The data hold 250,000 or so distinct CDR3 sequences, with more than 15% observed a single time. Material: PBMCs or a T cell subset sorted from them (not recorded which). These receptors came from a man aged 18 to 35 who had mild COVID-19 (a few samples of this study predate the infection). Cell type and time point are not known. Each CDR3 is given without its conserved first and last residue.

v_call	cdr3_length	j_call	cdr3_aa
TRBV5-1	11	TRBJ2-5	ASRPTGTETQY
TRBV20-1	10	TRBJ2-5	SARTSGETQY
TRBV4-1	11	TRBJ2-7	ASSQYRLYEQY
TRBV6-5	15	TRBJ1-5	ASSYSYRGADNQPQH
TRBV5-4	12	TRBJ2-7	ASSLFGLGYEQY
TRBV5-1	11	TRBJ2-7	ASRGEGPYEQY
TRBV6-5	10	TRBJ2-7	AAGDPDYEQY
TRBV29-1	13	TRBJ2-1	SVEIGASGGFGQF
TRBV25-1	9	TRBJ2-7	ASSVGMEQY
TRBV10-3	18	TRBJ2-3	AISESISFLASGGSDTQY
TRBV6-2/TRBV6-3	11	TRBJ1-2	ASGQITNYGYT